This T cell receptor (beta chain) derives from a study of T cells in Graves' hyperthyroidism and ophthalmopathy. There were TCR beta CDR3 regions amplified from RNA transcripts. TCR CDR3 underwent first-round RT-PCR with the HTBI primer set. TCRdb analysed the multiplex PCR reads with MiXCR anew, one entry per CDR3 protein. The repertoire holds some 700,000 distinct CDR3 sequences, around 16% seen once, with roughly 16% in the top ten. 10 ml fresh peripheral blood yielded the PBMCs. This clonotype was obtained from a man between 45 and 60 years old with Graves' hyperthyroidism. The sample taken for sequencing was blood.

CDR3 loop: CASSPPSEHEKLFF. CDR3 DNA: TGTGCCAGCTCACCCCCATCTGAGCATGAAAAACTGTTTTTT. J is TRBJ1-4 and V is TRBV18; D is ambiguous. Per germline, CDR1 KGHSH and CDR2 LQKENI. This CDR3 contains 14 residues. The V and J ends lost 3 bases and 6 bases respectively, with 11 bases between them.